A single T cell receptor beta chain is shown here with its context. The target antigen is unknown. The sample comes from a study of shared clonotypes between healthy human individuals. Every subset's genomic DNA went evenly onto several immunoSEQ plates. Profiled with immunoSEQ multiplex PCR; TCRdb holds only in-frame clones, not every one. Among 1.6 million or so clones, roughly 96% were seen once, and the ten largest hold roughly 1.2%. Germline V lookup: CDR1 SGHNT, CDR2 YYREEE (reference sequence). This CDR3 spans 16 amino acids. The V segment lost 3 bases and the J segment 4 bases; nucleotides outside the gene matches: 8. Healthy HIV-negative adults with no recent acute infections or vaccinations were recruited as donors. Study results and limitations: Few donors limited the genetic and exposure-history diversity represented.

The sequenced material came from naive CD4+ T cells sorted from blood. The subset was: CD45RA+ positively selected. The V gene is TRBV5-4, the J gene TRBJ2-5, with 11 bases identical to TRBD2. The clonotype originates from a man aged 30-40 years in good health. CDR3 nucleotides: TGTGCCAGCAGCTCAACTAGCGGGAGTATTCGAGAGACCCAGTACTTC. Amino acids: CASSSTSGSIRETQYF.